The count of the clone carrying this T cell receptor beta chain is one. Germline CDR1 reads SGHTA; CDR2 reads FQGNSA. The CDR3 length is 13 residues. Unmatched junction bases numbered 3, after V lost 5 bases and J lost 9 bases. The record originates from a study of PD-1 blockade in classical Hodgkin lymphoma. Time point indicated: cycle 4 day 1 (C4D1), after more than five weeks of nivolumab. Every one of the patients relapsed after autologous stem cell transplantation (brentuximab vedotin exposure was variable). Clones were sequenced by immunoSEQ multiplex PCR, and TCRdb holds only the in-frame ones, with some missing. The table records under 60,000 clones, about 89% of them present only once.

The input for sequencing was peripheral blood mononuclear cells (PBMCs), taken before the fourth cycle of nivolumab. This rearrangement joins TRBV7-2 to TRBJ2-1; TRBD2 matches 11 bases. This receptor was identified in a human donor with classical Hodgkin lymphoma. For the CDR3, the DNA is TGTGCCAGCAGCAATAGCGGGGGGGGTGAGCAGTTCTTC. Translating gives CASSNSGGGEQFF.